A single sample is the source of the 8 T cell receptor beta chains below, sequenced in a study of cytomegalovirus exposure and HLA in healthy donors. Primers: 60 Vbeta forward and 13 Jbeta reverse. Using immunoSEQ multiplex PCR, the repertoire was profiled, and TCRdb retains in-frame clones only, with some absent. The sample yields 100,000 to 150,000 clones, roughly 8.3% seen once. Sequenced material: PBMCs. The source of these receptors is a man in his forties in good health and CMV-seronegative.

V is TRBV12-5 and J is TRBJ2-1; TRBD1 might be the D (6 bases). The V gene lost 5 bases and the J gene lost 7 bases, with 6 bases spanning the gap. CDR1 LGHNT and CDR2 FRNRAP come from the germline V gene. The CDR3 runs 11 residues. CDR3 bases: TGTGCTAGTGGTCAGGGGAATGAGCAGTTCTTC. It translates to CASGQGNEQFF.

V gene TRBV19 combines with J gene TRBJ1-1, with 7 bases matching TRBD1. The V gene end was trimmed by 7 bases and the J gene end by 5 bases; junction bases not matched to a gene: 7. CDR1 and CDR2 from the germline V gene are LNHDA and SQIVND (reference sequence). There are 13 residues in the CDR3. The CDR3 loop reads CASNQNRGTEAFF. In DNA, the CDR3 is TGTGCCAGTAACCAAAACAGGGGAACTGAAGCTTTCTTT.

This clone has a handful of counts. The rearrangement uses TRBV9 and TRBJ2-5; D is undetermined. CDR3 size: 13 residues. The V gene lost 0 bases and the J gene lost 1 base, with 4 bases spanning the gap. Germline CDR1 reads SGDLS; CDR2 reads YYNGEE. The CDR3 DNA reads as TGTGCCAGCAGCGTAGATATCCAAGAGACCCAGTACTTC. It translates to CASSVDIQETQYF.

The V and J genes are TRBV9 and TRBJ1-3; possibly TRBD1 for D (5 bases). V shed 3 bases and J shed 0 bases, with 7 bases lying between them. CDR1 SGDLS and CDR2 YYNGEE come from the germline V gene. The CDR3 covers 14 residues. The CDR3 loop reads CASSAQGSGNTIYF. CDR3 in DNA: TGTGCCAGCAGCGCCCAGGGCTCTGGAAACACCATATATTTT.

The genes are TRBV27 and TRBJ1-2; TRBD1 might be the D (5 bases). The germline V and J ends were trimmed by 5 bases and 8 bases, with 24 bases remaining between them. The germline V gene has CDR1 MNHEY and CDR2 SMNVEV (reference sequence). The CDR3 contains 16 residues. The chain's CDR3 is CASSLMGGLSVRGYTF. CDR3 DNA sequence: TGTGCCAGCAGTCTTATGGGGGGTCTTTCCGTCCGGGGCTACACCTTC.

The chain joins TRBV28 to TRBJ1-2; the match to TRBD1 covers 11 bases. CDR1 MDHEN and CDR2 SYDVKM come from the germline V gene. This CDR3 has 16 residues. J gave up 4 bases and V 4 bases, and 8 bases lay outside the gene matches. CDR3 amino acids: CASSSGQGAHIYGYTF. CDR3 nucleotides: TGTGCCAGCAGTTCTGGACAGGGGGCTCATATCTATGGCTACACCTTC.

This clone occurred a few times. V gene TRBV5-1 combines with J gene TRBJ2-7; D uncertain. The CDR3 extends over 11 amino acids. Germline CDR1 reads SGHRS; CDR2 reads YFSETQ. Trimming pared 4 bases from V and 5 bases from J, leaving 7 bases between. This CDR3 is CASSLLNEQYF. The CDR3 DNA follows: TGCGCCAGCAGCCTTCTAAACGAGCAGTACTTC.

This clone was observed a handful of times. This rearrangement joins TRBV6-1 to TRBJ2-6, with D hard to call. The CDR3 is made up of 15 amino acids. CDR1 is MNHNS and CDR2 is SASEGT in the germline V gene. The V and J ends lost 2 bases and 0 bases respectively, with 5 bases between them. CDR3 nucleotides: TGTGCCAGCAGTGAAACGAGCTCTGGGGCCAACGTCCTGACTTTC. Amino acids: CASSETSSGANVLTF.